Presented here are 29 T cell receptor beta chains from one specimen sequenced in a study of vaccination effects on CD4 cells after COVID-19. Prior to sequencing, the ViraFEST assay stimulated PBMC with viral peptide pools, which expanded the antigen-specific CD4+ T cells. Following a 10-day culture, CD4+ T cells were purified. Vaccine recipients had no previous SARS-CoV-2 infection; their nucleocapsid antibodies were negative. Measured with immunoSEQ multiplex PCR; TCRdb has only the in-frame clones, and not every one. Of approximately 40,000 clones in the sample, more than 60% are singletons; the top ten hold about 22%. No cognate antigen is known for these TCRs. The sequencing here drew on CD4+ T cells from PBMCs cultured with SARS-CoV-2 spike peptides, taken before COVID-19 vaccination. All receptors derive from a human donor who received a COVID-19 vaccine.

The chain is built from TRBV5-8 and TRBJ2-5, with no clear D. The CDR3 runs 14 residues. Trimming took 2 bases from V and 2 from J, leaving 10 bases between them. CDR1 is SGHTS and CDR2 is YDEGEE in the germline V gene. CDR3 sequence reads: CASSLKAEQETQYF. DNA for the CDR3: TGTGCCAGCAGCTTAAAGGCGGAACAAGAGACCCAGTACTTC.

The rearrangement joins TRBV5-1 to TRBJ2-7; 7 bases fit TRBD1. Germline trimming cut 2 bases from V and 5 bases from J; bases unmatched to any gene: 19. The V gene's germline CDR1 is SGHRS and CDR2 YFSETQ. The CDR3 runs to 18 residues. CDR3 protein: CASSFYKTGQVPPHEQYF. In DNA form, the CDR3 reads TGCGCCAGCAGCTTCTACAAAACTGGACAGGTCCCGCCCCACGAGCAGTACTTC.

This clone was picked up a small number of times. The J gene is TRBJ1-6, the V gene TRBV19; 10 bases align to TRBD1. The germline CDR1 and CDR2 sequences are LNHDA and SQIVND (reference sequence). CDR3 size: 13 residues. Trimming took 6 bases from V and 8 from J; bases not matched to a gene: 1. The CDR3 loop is CASRGQGDSPLHF. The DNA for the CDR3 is TGTGCCAGTAGAGGACAGGGGGATTCACCCCTCCACTTT.

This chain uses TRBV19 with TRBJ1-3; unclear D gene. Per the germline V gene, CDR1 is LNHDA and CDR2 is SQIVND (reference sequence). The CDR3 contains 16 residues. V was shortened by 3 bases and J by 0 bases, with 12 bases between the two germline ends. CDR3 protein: CASSIAPGSSGNTIYF. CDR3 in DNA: TGTGCCAGTAGTATCGCCCCCGGGAGCTCTGGAAACACCATATATTTT.

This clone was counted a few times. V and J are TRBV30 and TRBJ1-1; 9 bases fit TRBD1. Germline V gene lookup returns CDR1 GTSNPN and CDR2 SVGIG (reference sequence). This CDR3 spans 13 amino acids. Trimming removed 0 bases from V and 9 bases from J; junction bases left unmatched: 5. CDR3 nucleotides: TGTGCCTGGAGTGTAAGAGGACAGGGGAAAGCTTTCTTT. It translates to CAWSVRGQGKAFF.

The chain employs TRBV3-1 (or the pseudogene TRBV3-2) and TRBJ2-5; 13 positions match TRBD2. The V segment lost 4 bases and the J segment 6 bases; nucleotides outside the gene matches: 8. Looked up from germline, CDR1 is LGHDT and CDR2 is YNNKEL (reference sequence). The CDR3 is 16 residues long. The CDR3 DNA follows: TGTGCCAGCAGCCCTGGGACTAGCGGGGTTATGAAGACCCAGTACTTC. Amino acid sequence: CASSPGTSGVMKTQYF.

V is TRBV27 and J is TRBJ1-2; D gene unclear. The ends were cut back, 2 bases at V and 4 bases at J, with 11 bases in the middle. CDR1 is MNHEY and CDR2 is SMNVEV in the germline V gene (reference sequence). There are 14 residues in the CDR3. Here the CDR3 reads CASSLDKGAYGYTF. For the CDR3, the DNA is TGTGCCAGCAGTTTAGACAAAGGCGCCTATGGCTACACCTTC.

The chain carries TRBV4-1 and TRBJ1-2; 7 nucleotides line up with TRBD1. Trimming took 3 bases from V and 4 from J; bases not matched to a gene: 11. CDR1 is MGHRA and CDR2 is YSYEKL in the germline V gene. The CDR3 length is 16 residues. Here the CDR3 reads CASSQARGEGSYGYTF. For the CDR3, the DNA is TGCGCCAGCAGCCAGGCCAGGGGGGAGGGGAGCTATGGCTACACCTTC.

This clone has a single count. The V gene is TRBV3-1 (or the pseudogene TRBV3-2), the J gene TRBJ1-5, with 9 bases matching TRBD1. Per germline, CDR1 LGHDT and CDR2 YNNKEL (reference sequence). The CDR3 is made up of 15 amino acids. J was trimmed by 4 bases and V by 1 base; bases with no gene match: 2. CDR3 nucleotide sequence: TGTGCCAGCAGCCAAGGGACAGGGGCGAATCAGCCCCAGCATTTT. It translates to CASSQGTGANQPQHF.

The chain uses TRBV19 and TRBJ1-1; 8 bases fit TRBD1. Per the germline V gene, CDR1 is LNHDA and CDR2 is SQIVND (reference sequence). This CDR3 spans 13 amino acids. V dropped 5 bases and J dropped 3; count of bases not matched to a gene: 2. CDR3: CASSQGADTEAFF. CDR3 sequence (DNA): TGTGCCAGTAGTCAGGGGGCGGACACTGAAGCTTTCTTT.

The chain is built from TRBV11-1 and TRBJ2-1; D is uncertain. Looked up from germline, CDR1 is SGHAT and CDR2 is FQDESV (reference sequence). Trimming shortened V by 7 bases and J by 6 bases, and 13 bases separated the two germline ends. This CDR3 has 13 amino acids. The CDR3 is CASTTILANEQFF. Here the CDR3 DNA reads TGTGCCAGCACCACTATCTTGGCCAATGAGCAGTTCTTC.

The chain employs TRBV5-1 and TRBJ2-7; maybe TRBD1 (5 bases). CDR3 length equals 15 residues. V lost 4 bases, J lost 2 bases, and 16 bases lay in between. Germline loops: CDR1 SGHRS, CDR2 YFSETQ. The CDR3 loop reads CASSTSKTGTYEQYF. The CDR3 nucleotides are TGCGCCAGCAGCACGTCCAAAACAGGAACCTACGAGCAGTACTTC.

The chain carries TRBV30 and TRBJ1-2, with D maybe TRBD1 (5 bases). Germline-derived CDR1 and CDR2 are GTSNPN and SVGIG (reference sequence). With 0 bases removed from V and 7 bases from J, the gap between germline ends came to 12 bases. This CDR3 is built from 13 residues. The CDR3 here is CAWSVRLQGGYTF. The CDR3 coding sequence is TGTGCCTGGAGTGTAAGGTTGCAGGGTGGCTACACCTTC.

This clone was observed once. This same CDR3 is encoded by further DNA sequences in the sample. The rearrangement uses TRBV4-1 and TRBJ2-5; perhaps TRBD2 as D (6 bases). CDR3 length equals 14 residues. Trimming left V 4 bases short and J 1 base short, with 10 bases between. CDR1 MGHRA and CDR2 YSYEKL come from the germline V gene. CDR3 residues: CASSPRTIQETQYF. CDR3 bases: TGCGCCAGCAGCCCGCGGACTATCCAAGAGACCCAGTACTTC.

The CDR3: CSVVSAYSYEQYF. In DNA, the CDR3 is TGCAGCGTTGTGAGCGCGTATTCCTACGAGCAGTACTTC. The rearrangement links TRBV29-1 to TRBJ2-7; D ambiguous. Germline V gene sequence: CDR1 SQVTM, CDR2 ANQGSEA. The germline V and J ends were trimmed by 4 bases and 1 base, with 11 bases remaining between them. The CDR3 spans 13 residues.

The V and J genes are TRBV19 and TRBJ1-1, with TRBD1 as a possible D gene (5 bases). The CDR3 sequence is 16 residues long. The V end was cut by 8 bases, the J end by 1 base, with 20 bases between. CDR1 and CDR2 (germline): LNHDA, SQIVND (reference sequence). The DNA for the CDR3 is TGTGCCAGTTTGACAGACAGACGGAGAGGGAACACTGAAGCTTTCTTT. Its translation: CASLTDRRRGNTEAFF.

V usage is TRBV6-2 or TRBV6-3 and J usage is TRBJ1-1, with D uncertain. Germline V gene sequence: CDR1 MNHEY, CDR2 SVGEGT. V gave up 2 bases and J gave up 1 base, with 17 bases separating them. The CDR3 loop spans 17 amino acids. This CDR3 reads CASSYPHPWRKNTEAFF. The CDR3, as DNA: TGTGCCAGCAGTTACCCCCATCCTTGGCGGAAGAACACTGAAGCTTTCTTT.

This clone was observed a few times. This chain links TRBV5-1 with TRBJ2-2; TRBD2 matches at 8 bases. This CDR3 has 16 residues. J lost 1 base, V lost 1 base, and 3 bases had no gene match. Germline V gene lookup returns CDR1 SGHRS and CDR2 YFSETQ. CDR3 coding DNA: TGCGCCAGCAGCTTGATTACTAGCGGGAACACCGGGGAGCTGTTTTTT. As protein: CASSLITSGNTGELFF.

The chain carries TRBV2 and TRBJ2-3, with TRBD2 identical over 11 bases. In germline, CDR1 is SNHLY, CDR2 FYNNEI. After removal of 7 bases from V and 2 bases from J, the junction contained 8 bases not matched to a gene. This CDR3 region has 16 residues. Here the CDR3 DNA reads TGTGCCAGCAAAGGACTAGCGGGTACTTACACAGATACGCAGTATTTT. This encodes CASKGLAGTYTDTQYF.

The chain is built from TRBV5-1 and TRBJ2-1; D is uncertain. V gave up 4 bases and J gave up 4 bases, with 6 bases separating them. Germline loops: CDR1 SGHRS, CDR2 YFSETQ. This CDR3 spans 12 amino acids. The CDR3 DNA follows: TGCGCCAGCAGCCACGGATACAATGAGCAGTTCTTC. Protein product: CASSHGYNEQFF.

DNA of the CDR3: TGTGCCAGCAGTTTAGCCAACGAGCAGTACTTC. This sequence encodes CASSLANEQYF. The chain combines TRBV28 with TRBJ2-7; D gene uncertain. V lost 2 bases, J lost 5 bases, and 4 bases lay in between. Looked up from germline, CDR1 is MDHEN and CDR2 is SYDVKM. The CDR3 is 11 residues long.

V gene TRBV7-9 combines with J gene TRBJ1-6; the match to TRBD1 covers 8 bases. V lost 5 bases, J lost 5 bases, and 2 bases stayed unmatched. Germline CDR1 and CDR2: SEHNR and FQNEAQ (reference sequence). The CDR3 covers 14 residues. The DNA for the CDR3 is TGTGCCAGCAGCCAGGGACAGGATAATTCACCCCTCCACTTT. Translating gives CASSQGQDNSPLHF.

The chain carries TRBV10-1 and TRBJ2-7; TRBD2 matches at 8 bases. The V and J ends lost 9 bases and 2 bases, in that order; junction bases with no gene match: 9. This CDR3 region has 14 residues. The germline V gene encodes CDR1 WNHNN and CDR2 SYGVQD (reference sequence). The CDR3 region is CARRRGALPYEQYF. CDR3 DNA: TGCGCCAGGAGGCGGGGGGCCCTCCCCTACGAGCAGTACTTC.

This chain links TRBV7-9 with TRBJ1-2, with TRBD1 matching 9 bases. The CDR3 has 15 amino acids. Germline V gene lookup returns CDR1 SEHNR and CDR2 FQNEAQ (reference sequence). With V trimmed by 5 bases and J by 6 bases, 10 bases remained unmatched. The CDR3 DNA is TGTGCCAGCAGCCCGTCCCGGGACAGGGTCCATGGCTACACCTTC. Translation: CASSPSRDRVHGYTF.

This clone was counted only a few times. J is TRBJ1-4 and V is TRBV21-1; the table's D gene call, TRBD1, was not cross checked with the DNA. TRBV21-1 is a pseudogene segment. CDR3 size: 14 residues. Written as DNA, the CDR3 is TGTGCCAGCAGCAAAGGGACAGGGGGTGAAAAACTGTTTTTT. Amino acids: CASSKGTGGEKLFF.

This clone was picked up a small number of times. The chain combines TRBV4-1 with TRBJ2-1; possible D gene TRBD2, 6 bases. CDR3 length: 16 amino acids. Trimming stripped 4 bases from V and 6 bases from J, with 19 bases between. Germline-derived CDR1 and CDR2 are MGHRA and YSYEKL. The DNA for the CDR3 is TGCGCCAGCAGCCCCCCATTGGCGGGGACGACCAATGAGCAGTTCTTC. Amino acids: CASSPPLAGTTNEQFF.

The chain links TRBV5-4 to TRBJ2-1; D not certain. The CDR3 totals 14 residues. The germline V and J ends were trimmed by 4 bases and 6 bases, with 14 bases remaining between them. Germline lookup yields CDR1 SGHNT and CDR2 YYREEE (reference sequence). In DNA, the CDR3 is TGTGCCAGCAGCACCCTCCCCCTCGCCAATGAGCAGTTCTTC. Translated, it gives CASSTLPLANEQFF.

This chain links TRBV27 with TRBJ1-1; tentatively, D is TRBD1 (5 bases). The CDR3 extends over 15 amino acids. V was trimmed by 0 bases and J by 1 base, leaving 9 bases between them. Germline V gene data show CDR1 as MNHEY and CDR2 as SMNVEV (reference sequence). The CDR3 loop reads CASSLSPGSNTEAFF. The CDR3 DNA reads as TGTGCCAGCAGTTTATCCCCAGGGTCGAACACTGAAGCTTTCTTT.

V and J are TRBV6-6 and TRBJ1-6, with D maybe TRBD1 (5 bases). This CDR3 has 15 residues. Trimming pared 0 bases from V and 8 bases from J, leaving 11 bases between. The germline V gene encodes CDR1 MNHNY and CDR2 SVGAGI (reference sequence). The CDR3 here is CASSYSGVAYSPLHF. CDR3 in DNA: TGTGCCAGCAGTTACTCGGGGGTAGCGTATTCACCCCTCCACTTT.